The 28 T cell receptor beta chains listed next were all sequenced from one sample in a study of T cell responses to AZD1222 COVID-19 vaccine. Some clones are missing from TCRdb's copy, which holds only in-frame ones; the method was immunoSEQ multiplex PCR. Here the sample spans roughly 130,000 clones, over 75% being singletons. The source was peripheral blood, collected on day 0 of AZD1222 vaccination. These receptor sequences come from an adult in good health.

This clone was seen more than once but under ten times. V gene TRBV15 combines with J gene TRBJ2-7; D may be TRBD2 (6 bases). The V and J ends lost 5 bases and 1 base respectively, with 18 bases between them. The CDR3 totals 16 residues. The germline V gene encodes CDR1 LNHNV and CDR2 YYDKDF (reference sequence). This CDR3 is CATSPLSGDSSYEQYF. CDR3 DNA: TGTGCCACCAGCCCCCTTTCTGGGGACTCTTCCTACGAGCAGTACTTC.

The chain links TRBV5-1 to TRBJ1-1, with a tentative D call TRBD1 (5 bases). This CDR3 is 14 amino acids long. Germline loops: CDR1 SGHRS, CDR2 YFSETQ. Trimming took 0 bases from V and 5 from J, leaving 11 bases between them. The CDR3 spells CASSLAGVGTEAFF. The CDR3 nucleotides are TGCGCCAGCAGCTTGGCGGGGGTTGGGACTGAAGCTTTCTTT.

This rearrangement joins TRBV5-1 to TRBJ2-1, with 8 nucleotides matching TRBD1. The CDR3 totals 16 residues. Germline V gene data show CDR1 as SGHRS and CDR2 as YFSETQ. V trimming: 0 bases; J trimming: 6 bases; junction bases outside the gene matches: 8. The CDR3 loop is CASSLAPGTGVNEQFF. As DNA, the CDR3 is TGCGCCAGCAGCTTGGCCCCCGGGACAGGAGTCAATGAGCAGTTCTTC.

This sequence joins TRBV19 and TRBJ2-3; D may correspond to TRBD1 or TRBD2 (5 bases each). This CDR3 is 13 amino acids long. V gave up 4 bases and J gave up 5 bases, with 10 bases separating them. Germline assignment: CDR1 LNHDA and CDR2 SQIVND (reference sequence). The chain's CDR3 is CASSTGRQDTQYF. CDR3 sequence (DNA): TGTGCCAGTAGTACGGGACGCCAAGATACGCAGTATTTT.

The J gene is TRBJ1-4, the V gene TRBV20-1; the D gene is possibly TRBD1 (5 bases). The CDR3 has 15 residues. In germline, CDR1 is DFQATT, CDR2 SNEGSKA (reference sequence). V lost 3 bases, J lost 7 bases, and 18 bases lay in between. CDR3 sequence: CSASRLGGVFEKLFF. In nucleotides, the CDR3 is TGCAGTGCTAGTCGCCTCGGAGGGGTCTTTGAAAAACTGTTTTTT.

The rearrangement joins TRBV4-1 to TRBJ1-2; tentative D call: TRBD1 (6 bases). This CDR3 region has 16 residues. The ends were cut back, 1 base at V and 2 bases at J, with 14 bases in the middle. From germline, CDR1 is MGHRA and CDR2 YSYEKL. The CDR3 coding sequence is TGCGCCAGCAGCCAAGGACGTGACAGGCCAAACTATGGCTACACCTTC. Its protein product is CASSQGRDRPNYGYTF.

This clone was picked up a small number of times. The V call is TRBV15, the J call TRBJ1-6; D uncertain. With 3 bases removed from V and 0 bases from J, the gap between germline ends came to 12 bases. Looked up from germline, CDR1 is LNHNV and CDR2 is YYDKDF (reference sequence). The CDR3 totals 17 residues. The CDR3 region is CATSRGSGSSYNSPLHF. The CDR3 DNA follows: TGTGCCACCAGCAGGGGAAGTGGGAGCTCCTATAATTCACCCCTCCACTTT.

This chain uses TRBV11-2 with TRBJ1-3; no clear D. This CDR3 is 15 amino acids long. V lost 0 bases and J 3 bases, leaving 9 bases between the germline ends. Looked up from germline, CDR1 is SGHAT and CDR2 is FQNNGV. The DNA of the CDR3 is TGTGCCAGCAGCTTAGATGGCCAGAGTGGAAACACCATATATTTT. This encodes CASSLDGQSGNTIYF.

The chain is built from TRBV5-1 and TRBJ1-6; TRBD1 aligns across 7 bases. Germline assignment: CDR1 SGHRS and CDR2 YFSETQ. This CDR3 is 17 amino acids long. The junction had 7 bases not matched to a gene; V was cut back by 4 bases and J by 0 bases. CDR3 amino acids: CASSIQGPTSYNSPLHF. In DNA form, the CDR3 reads TGCGCCAGCAGCATACAGGGGCCGACCTCCTATAATTCACCCCTCCACTTT.

In its sample, this clone was seen once. The chain couples TRBV20-1 to TRBJ2-1; the D is unclear. Germline V gene lookup returns CDR1 DFQATT and CDR2 SNEGSKA (reference sequence). This CDR3 has 14 residues. Trimming removed 3 bases at V and 4 bases at J, with 13 bases between. The CDR3 loop is CSASSLVGYNEQFF. CDR3 coding DNA: TGCAGTGCTAGTAGTCTAGTGGGGTACAATGAGCAGTTCTTC.

This clone was counted between two and nine times. J is TRBJ1-2 and V is TRBV9; a weak D match, TRBD1 (5 bases). CDR3 length equals 16 residues. Deletions cut 4 bases from V and 4 bases from J, with 20 bases between. The germline V gene has CDR1 SGDLS and CDR2 YYNGEE. The CDR3 here is CASSPRTWGEGYGYTF. As DNA, the CDR3 is TGTGCCAGCAGCCCGCGGACGTGGGGCGAGGGCTATGGCTACACCTTC.

V and J are TRBV18 and TRBJ2-1; 11 bases align to TRBD2. J gave up 2 bases and V 1 base, and 4 bases lay outside the gene matches. The CDR3 spans 17 residues. Germline V gene lookup returns CDR1 KGHSH and CDR2 LQKENI. The CDR3 sequence is CASSPRASGGTYNEQFF. The CDR3 DNA sequence: TGTGCCAGCTCACCACGGGCTAGCGGGGGGACCTACAATGAGCAGTTCTTC.

This chain links TRBV7-9 with TRBJ2-1, with TRBD2 identical over 8 bases. The V gene end was trimmed by 5 bases and the J gene end by 4 bases; junction bases not matched to a gene: 7. In germline, CDR1 is SEHNR, CDR2 FQNEAQ (reference sequence). The CDR3 totals 15 residues. CDR3 in DNA: TGTGCCAGCAGCCTGTCGGGGGGGACTTACAATGAGCAGTTCTTC. Translating gives CASSLSGGTYNEQFF.

V is TRBV7-2 and J is TRBJ2-7, with TRBD2 matching over 9 bases. The CDR3 is 15 residues long. CDR1 is SGHTA, CDR2 FQGNSA, per germline. V lost 1 base to trimming and J lost 5 bases; unmatched junction nucleotides: 6. CDR3 bases: TGTGCCAGCAGCTTAGATAGCGGGGGACTGAACGAGCAGTACTTC. It yields the protein CASSLDSGGLNEQYF.

V gene TRBV19 combines with J gene TRBJ2-2; D might be TRBD1 or TRBD2, each matching 5 bases. Germline V gives CDR1 LNHDA, CDR2 SQIVND (reference sequence). The CDR3 contains 19 residues. Trimming shortened V by 3 bases and J by 0 bases, and 20 bases separated the two germline ends. The CDR3 reads CASSMGSSGPGPNTGELFF. The CDR3 DNA is TGTGCCAGTAGTATGGGCTCGAGTGGGCCGGGGCCGAACACCGGGGAGCTGTTTTTT.

The rearrangement joins TRBV27 to TRBJ1-5; D is uncertain. There are 15 residues in the CDR3. The germline CDR1 and CDR2 sequences are MNHEY and SMNVEV (reference sequence). Trimming left V 1 base short and J 7 bases short, with 14 bases between. The CDR3 nucleotides are TGTGCCAGCAGTTTATTGGCGACTGCCAACCAGCCCCAGCATTTT. It is translated as CASSLLATANQPQHF.

The V and J genes are TRBV25-1 and TRBJ2-1; maybe TRBD1 (5 bases). This CDR3 spans 14 amino acids. V shed 2 bases and J shed 8 bases, with 13 bases lying between them. Germline V lookup: CDR1 MGHDK, CDR2 SYGVNS. The CDR3 sequence is CASSEGGHRDEQFF. The CDR3 DNA reads as TGTGCCAGCAGTGAAGGCGGACATAGGGATGAGCAGTTCTTC.

The chain carries TRBV10-1 and TRBJ2-1, with D maybe TRBD2 (5 bases). Per the germline V gene, CDR1 is WNHNN and CDR2 is SYGVQD (reference sequence). The CDR3 loop spans 15 amino acids. V dropped 5 bases and J dropped 0 bases, with 11 bases sitting between them. CDR3 sequence reads: CASSSGGSSYNEQFF. DNA of the CDR3: TGCGCCAGCAGTAGCGGAGGAAGCTCCTACAATGAGCAGTTCTTC.

The chain recombines TRBV7-3 with TRBJ1-1, with 8 positions matching TRBD1. The germline V gene has CDR1 SGHTA and CDR2 FQGTGA. Trimming at V came to 6 bases and at J to 5 bases, leaving 14 bases not matched to a gene. The CDR3 extends over 16 amino acids. CDR3 protein: CASSSTLGQGRTEAFF. DNA of the CDR3: TGTGCCAGCAGTTCCACATTAGGACAGGGTAGAACTGAAGCTTTCTTT.

Turning to this clone: Within the sample, other DNA sequences also encode this same CDR3. The chain's CDR3 is CAWSDGNTEAFF. Written as DNA, the CDR3 is TGTGCCTGGTCGGACGGGAACACTGAAGCTTTCTTT. This chain links TRBV30 with TRBJ1-1; D remains unclear. The CDR3 runs to 12 residues. The germline V gene encodes CDR1 GTSNPN and CDR2 SVGIG (reference sequence). The V end was cut by 5 bases, the J end by 1 base, with 8 bases between.

V usage is TRBV29-1 and J usage is TRBJ2-7; D might be TRBD1 or TRBD2, each matching 7 bases. Germline V gene sequence: CDR1 SQVTM, CDR2 ANQGSEA. Trimming took 0 bases from V and 4 from J, leaving 19 bases between them. CDR3 size: 16 residues. The DNA of the CDR3 is TGCAGCGTTGAAGAGGGGAGGGGGACAGTGGTGTACGAGCAGTACTTC. Protein sequence: CSVEEGRGTVVYEQYF.

V and J are TRBV30 and TRBJ2-3; no clear D. The V gene's germline CDR1 is GTSNPN and CDR2 SVGIG (reference sequence). This CDR3 spans 16 amino acids. V lost 3 bases to trimming and J lost 6 bases, with 22 bases between them. CDR3 DNA: TGTGCCTGGAGCCGAGTTGGACCTCGGTCCCATGATACGCAGTATTTT. Its translation is CAWSRVGPRSHDTQYF.

The chain links TRBV6-5 to TRBJ1-4; D is unclear. The CDR3 runs to 16 residues. Germline CDR1 MNHEY, CDR2 SVGAGI. The V end lost 2 bases, the J end lost 6 bases, and 16 bases lay between the germline ends. Here the CDR3 reads CASSYAASGWDEKLFF. DNA of the CDR3: TGTGCCAGCAGTTACGCCGCGTCAGGTTGGGATGAAAAACTGTTTTTT.

This chain joins TRBV7-9 and TRBJ1-2; D gene uncertain. The germline gives CDR1 SEHNR, CDR2 FQNEAQ (reference sequence). Trimming left V 4 bases short and J 1 base short, with 13 bases between. The CDR3 contains 15 residues. The CDR3 region has the DNA TGTGCCAGCAGCTCTTTAGGGTTGGGTAACTATGGCTACACCTTC. Translating it yields CASSSLGLGNYGYTF.

The chain has TRBV6-5 and TRBJ1-2; D remains ambiguous. With 8 bases removed from V and 5 bases from J, the gap between germline ends came to 12 bases. The CDR3 loop spans 12 amino acids. Germline V lookup: CDR1 MNHEY, CDR2 SVGAGI. The CDR3 bases are TGTGCCAGCTCACAGCACTCATATGGCTACACCTTC. This translates into CASSQHSYGYTF.

The genes are TRBV28 and TRBJ2-1; TRBD1 might be the D (6 bases). From germline, CDR1 is MDHEN and CDR2 SYDVKM. CDR3 length: 18 residues. Trimming cost V 6 bases and J 3 bases, with 24 bases left between them. The CDR3 DNA sequence: TGTGCCAGCAGGCCTGGCTACGAAACAGGGAACTTCTACAATGAGCAGTTCTTC. Its protein product is CASRPGYETGNFYNEQFF. Full variable domain (rest looked up from reference TRBV28 and TRBJ2-1): DVKVTQSSRYLVKRTGEKVFLECVQDMDHENMFWYRQDPGLGLRLIYFSYDVKMKEKGDIPEGYSVSREKKERFSLILESASTNQTSMYLCASRPGYETGNFYNEQFFGPGTRLTVL.

This clone was seen a few times. The genes are TRBV6-5 and TRBJ1-4; 8 bases map to TRBD1. The J segment lost 7 bases and the V segment lost 6 bases, leaving 7 bases of the junction unmatched. Germline CDR1 MNHEY, CDR2 SVGAGI. The CDR3 is 14 amino acids. In nucleotides, the CDR3 is TGTGCCAGCAGGACAGGGGAACATAGTGAAAAACTGTTTTTT. Translation: CASRTGEHSEKLFF.

The gene calls are TRBV6-2 or TRBV6-3 and TRBJ2-7; TRBD2 agrees at 11 bases. Trimming cost V 6 bases and J 5 bases; bases outside gene matches: 6. The CDR3 is 14 amino acids. Germline V gives CDR1 MNHEY, CDR2 SVGEGT. CDR3 sequence reads: CASSRLAGFNEQYF. DNA of the CDR3: TGTGCCAGCAGCCGACTAGCGGGGTTCAACGAGCAGTACTTC.